A selection of T cell receptor beta chains follows, all from one sample in a study of identical twins. From the 5' RACE reads, TCRdb called clonotypes with MiXCR, one entry per CDR3 protein. The repertoire has 690,000 or so distinct CDR3 sequences, 8% to 9% of them found once; the top ten carry about 0.98%. The sample also formed part of further work on yellow fever vaccine responses in identical twins.

The sequenced material came from PBMCs. The source of these receptors is a woman between 18 and 29 years old in good health. CDR3s include the opening cysteine and the closing phenylalanine or tryptophan. A D gene is named only where the DNA matches it firmly. Clone size is shown for a subset of rows, as once, few, many or a class of expanded clone.

D,J,size,V,CDR3,DNA
NA,TRBJ2-1,few,TRBV12-3/TRBV12-4,CASSWGGASPLYNEQFF,TGTGCCAGCAGTTGGGGGGGGGCCTCCCCACTTTACAATGAGCAGTTCTTC
NA,TRBJ1-2,NA,TRBV29-1,CSVSLQGGGGYTF,TGCAGCGTTTCCCTACAGGGAGGAGGCGGCTACACCTTC
NA,TRBJ1-5,many,TRBV27,CASSLWGGKSNQPQHF,TGTGCCAGCAGTTTATGGGGGGGCAAGAGCAATCAGCCCCAGCATTTT
TRBD1,TRBJ2-2,NA,TRBV4-3,CASSRPGVGTGGYGELFF,TGCGCCAGCAGCCGCCCGGGGGTTGGGACAGGGGGTTATGGGGAGCTGTTTTTT
TRBD2,TRBJ2-1,NA,TRBV10-3,CAISDRASGRSGNEQFF,TGTGCCATCAGTGATAGGGCTAGCGGGAGGTCAGGCAATGAGCAGTTCTTC
NA,TRBJ2-3,NA,TRBV11-2,CASSWEDRLWDTQYF,TGTGCCAGCAGCTGGGAGGATCGCCTGTGGGATACGCAGTATTTT
NA,TRBJ2-7,NA,TRBV6-2/TRBV6-3,CASRGLDAYEQYF,TGTGCCAGCAGAGGGCTAGACGCCTACGAGCAGTACTTC
NA,TRBJ1-6,NA,TRBV19,CASSIRQYSPLHF,TGTGCCAGTAGTATCCGCCAGTATTCACCCCTCCACTTT
TRBD1,TRBJ2-1,NA,TRBV5-5,CASSRGWDRGYNEQFF,TGTGCCAGCAGCCGTGGATGGGACAGGGGATACAATGAGCAGTTCTTC
NA,TRBJ2-1,many,TRBV3-1,CASSQDAGISSYNEQFF,TGTGCCAGCAGCCAAGATGCTGGGATCAGCTCCTACAATGAGCAGTTCTTC
TRBD2,TRBJ2-3,few,TRBV4-2,CASCGEGGADTQYF,TGTGCCAGCTGCGGGGAGGGAGGCGCAGATACGCAGTATTTT
TRBD1,TRBJ2-4,many,TRBV29-1,CSVAGGDRVENIQYF,TGCAGCGTTGCCGGAGGGGACAGGGTAGAAAACATTCAGTACTTC
TRBD2,TRBJ2-1,few,TRBV12-3/TRBV12-4,CASSLREGNSYNEQFF,TGTGCCAGCAGTTTAAGGGAGGGTAACTCCTACAATGAGCAGTTCTTC
NA,TRBJ2-7,many,TRBV5-6,CASSLLVSAYEQYF,TGTGCCAGCAGCTTATTGGTCAGCGCCTACGAGCAGTACTTC
NA,TRBJ2-5,NA,TRBV4-3,CASTVGVGTRETQYF,TGCGCCAGCACCGTAGGAGTTGGTACGCGTGAGACCCAGTACTTC
TRBD2,TRBJ2-5,few,TRBV27,CASRSLAGGIQETQYF,TGTGCCAGCAGGTCACTAGCGGGGGGGATACAAGAGACCCAGTACTTC
TRBD2,TRBJ2-7,many,TRBV28,CASRTSGGTYEQYF,TGTGCCAGCAGGACTAGCGGGGGAACCTACGAGCAGTACTTC